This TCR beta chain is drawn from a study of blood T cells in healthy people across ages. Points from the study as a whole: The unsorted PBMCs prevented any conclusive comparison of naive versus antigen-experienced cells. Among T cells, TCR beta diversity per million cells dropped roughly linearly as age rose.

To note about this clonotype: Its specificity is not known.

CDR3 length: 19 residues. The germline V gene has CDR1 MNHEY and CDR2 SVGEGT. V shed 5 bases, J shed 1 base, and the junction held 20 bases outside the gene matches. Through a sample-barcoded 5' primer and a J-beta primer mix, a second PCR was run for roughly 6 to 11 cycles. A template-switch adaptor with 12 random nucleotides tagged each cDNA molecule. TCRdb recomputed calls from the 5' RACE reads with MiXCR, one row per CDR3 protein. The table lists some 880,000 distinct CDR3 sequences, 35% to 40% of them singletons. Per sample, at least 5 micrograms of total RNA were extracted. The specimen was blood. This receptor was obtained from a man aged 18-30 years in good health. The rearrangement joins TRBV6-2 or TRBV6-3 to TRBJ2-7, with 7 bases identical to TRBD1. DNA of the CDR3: TGTGCCAGCAGTCAAAACCCCCTCTACCGGGACAGATTTTCCTACGAGCAGTACTTC. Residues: CASSQNPLYRDRFSYEQYF.